The present T cell receptor beta chain was sequenced within a study of blood T cell repertoires in COVID-19. Across the study: Donors in the United States, Italy and Spain gave samples during acute or convalescent COVID-19.

The germline V gene has CDR1 SGHTA and CDR2 FQGNSA. The V segment lost 5 bases and the J segment 3 bases; nucleotides outside the gene matches: 2. The CDR3 has 13 amino acids. Assay: immunoSEQ multiplex PCR; the TCRdb copy retains only in-frame clones and omits some. The repertoire holds hundreds of thousands of clones, with about 87% as singletons. V and J are TRBV7-2 and TRBJ2-3; 7 bases line up with TRBD2. The sequenced sample was peripheral blood. The source of this sequence is a woman in her 70s with COVID-19, enrolled during active disease. CDR3 residues: CASSISGTDTQYF. The CDR3 nucleotides are TGTGCCAGCAGCATTAGCGGGACAGATACGCAGTATTTT.